Listed below are T cell receptor beta chains from one sample, sequenced in a study of vaccination effects on CD4 cells after COVID-19. Their antigens are not known. The data were produced by immunoSEQ multiplex PCR, yet TCRdb's version contains in-frame clones alone and is incomplete. The sample carries about 29,000 clones, roughly 71% recorded once. The sample consisted of CD4+ T cells from PBMCs cultured with HCoV-OC43 spike peptides, taken after COVID-19 vaccination. The origin of the receptors is a human donor who received a COVID-19 vaccine. Each CDR3 is given with its conserved first and last residue. A D gene is named only where the DNA matches it firmly. Rows give clone size only sometimes, using once, few, many, or a class for an expanded clone.

J gene	D gene	clone size	V gene	CDR3 DNA	CDR3 protein
TRBJ2-3	TRBD2	few	TRBV3-1/TRBV3-2	TGTGCCAGCAGCCACCTCACAGGACTAGCGGGGACTAGCACAGATACGCAGTATTTT	CASSHLTGLAGTSTDTQYF
TRBJ2-5	-	-	TRBV3-1/TRBV3-2	TGTGCCAGCGGGGGGGGACACACGCAAGAGACCCAGTACTTC	CASGGGHTQETQYF
TRBJ1-5	-	-	TRBV15	TGTGCCACCAGCAGCGGAAGAATCCCTCAGCCCCAGCATTTT	CATSSGRIPQPQHF
TRBJ1-1	TRBD1	-	TRBV9	TGTGCCAGCAGCGTTAACACAGGGGCCATGAACACTGAAGCTTTCTTT	CASSVNTGAMNTEAFF
TRBJ1-1	-	once	TRBV10-1	TGCGCCAGCAGTGAACAAGATAACACTGAAGCTTTCTTT	CASSEQDNTEAFF
TRBJ2-5	TRBD2	-	TRBV3-1/TRBV3-2	TGTGCCAGCAGCCCAGGACTAGCGGGGGGGGAGACCCAGTACTTC	CASSPGLAGGETQYF
TRBJ2-1	TRBD2	-	TRBV27	TGTGCCAGCAGTCCTCTAGCGGGGGGGACTTACAATGAGCAGTTCTTC	CASSPLAGGTYNEQFF
TRBJ2-7	-	-	TRBV6-6	TGTGCCAGCAGTCCGGCCCCGCTCACCTACGAGCAGTACTTC	CASSPAPLTYEQYF
TRBJ2-1	TRBD1	-	TRBV9	TGTGCCAGCAGCTCCAAGACAGGGAAGGACAATGAGCAGTTCTTC	CASSSKTGKDNEQFF
TRBJ1-1	TRBD1	-	TRBV5-4	TGTGCCAGCAGCCCCAGACAGGGGATCAATAGGAACACTGAAGCTTTCTTT	CASSPRQGINRNTEAFF
TRBJ1-2	-	-	TRBV29-1	TGCAGCGTTGATCCCAGGGTAAACTATGGCTACACCTTC	CSVDPRVNYGYTF
TRBJ2-3	TRBD2	-	TRBV30	TGTGCCTGGAGTCTAGCGGGGGGCACAGATACGCAGTATTTT	CAWSLAGGTDTQYF
TRBJ1-4	-	-	TRBV7-8	TGTGCCAGCAGCTTAATCGGGGGGCGAGGTGAAAAACTGTTTTTT	CASSLIGGRGEKLFF
TRBJ2-1	TRBD1	-	TRBV5-6	TGTGCCAGCATAACGGCGGGACAGGGTCCGTTGCTTCCCTACAATGAGCAGTTCTTC	CASITAGQGPLLPYNEQFF
TRBJ2-1	-	-	TRBV3-1/TRBV3-2	TGTGCCAGCAGCTCGTACAATGAGCAGTTCTTC	CASSSYNEQFF
TRBJ2-1	TRBD1	-	TRBV7-6	TGTGCCAGCAGCCCAGGGGGCGGCTCCTACAATGAGCAGTTCTTC	CASSPGGGSYNEQFF
TRBJ1-1	-	-	TRBV6-5	TGTGCCAGCAGCAGACAGCTACACACTGAAGCTTTCTTT	CASSRQLHTEAFF
TRBJ1-2	TRBD1	-	TRBV15	TGTGCCACCAGCCGGGACAGGGTGGGTGGCTACACCTTC	CATSRDRVGGYTF
TRBJ2-5	TRBD2	-	TRBV30	TGTGCCTGGAGTCCCCTAGCGGGGGGGCCAGAGACCCAGTACTTC	CAWSPLAGGPETQYF
TRBJ1-2	-	-	TRBV30	TGTGCCTGGATGGGGCAGGCTAACTATGGCTACACCTTC	CAWMGQANYGYTF
TRBJ2-3	TRBD2	-	TRBV7-9	TGTGCCAGCAGCCGTCGACTAGCGGGGACCACAGATACGCAGTATTTT	CASSRRLAGTTDTQYF
TRBJ2-3	-	-	TRBV28	TGTGCCAGCAGTTTATCGGGGCCAGATACGCAGTATTTT	CASSLSGPDTQYF
TRBJ2-1	TRBD2	-	TRBV11-2	TGTGCCAGCAGCCAAAGCGGGGGTCCGAACAATGAGCAGTTCTTC	CASSQSGGPNNEQFF
TRBJ1-1	-	-	TRBV30	TGTGCCCTGCAGACACCTAGTGAAGCTTTCTTT	CALQTPSEAFF
TRBJ1-5	TRBD1	-	TRBV7-9	TGTGCCAGCAGTAGACAGGGACAGCCCCAGCATTTT	CASSRQGQPQHF
TRBJ1-5	-	-	TRBV10-3	TGTGCCACCGGAATTAGCAATCAGCCCCAGCATTTT	CATGISNQPQHF
TRBJ1-2	TRBD1	-	TRBV2	TGTGCCAGCAATACGGACAGGGAGGGTGGCTACACCTTC	CASNTDREGGYTF
TRBJ2-7	-	-	TRBV5-1	TGCGCCAGCAGCTTGGCCTCTCAGGGGCAGTACGAGCAGTACTTC	CASSLASQGQYEQYF
TRBJ1-2	-	once	TRBV7-9	TGTGCCAGCACCCTATCCGGGCAGGGTACCTATGGCTACACCTTC	CASTLSGQGTYGYTF
TRBJ1-2	-	-	TRBV12-3/TRBV12-4	TGTGCCAGCAGGAGACAGACCTATGGCTACACCTTC	CASRRQTYGYTF
TRBJ2-5	TRBD2	-	TRBV2	TGTGCCAGCAGGGGCGGACTAGCGAGGGAGACCCAGTACTTC	CASRGGLARETQYF
TRBJ2-3	TRBD2	-	TRBV10-1	TGCGCCAGCAGTGTCCCGGAAGCGGGAGGGCTGGATACGCAGTATTTT	CASSVPEAGGLDTQYF
TRBJ1-4	-	-	TRBV5-1	TGCGCCAGCAGCAAAGGGACAATTGCAACTAATGAAAAACTGTTTTTT	CASSKGTIATNEKLFF
TRBJ2-1	-	-	TRBV9	TGTGCCAGCAGCCCGCGCCAGGGGGGGGGAAGGGGCTACAATGAGCAGTTCTTC	CASSPRQGGGRGYNEQFF
TRBJ2-1	TRBD2	-	TRBV2	TGTGCCAGCAGTGAAGGCTGGCCTAGCGGGAGAATTGGGAATGAGCAGTTCTTC	CASSEGWPSGRIGNEQFF
TRBJ1-2	-	-	TRBV25-1	TGTGCCAGCAGTGAAACGGGCCCATACGTCGGCTACACCTTC	CASSETGPYVGYTF
TRBJ2-5	TRBD2	-	TRBV2	TGTGCCAGCAAACGTCATAGCGGGGGGGCCGTTTTAGAGACCCAGTACTTC	CASKRHSGGAVLETQYF
TRBJ2-2	-	-	TRBV5-5	TGTGCCAGCAGCGTCGGGAGCAGCTCCACCGGGGAGCTGTTTTTT	CASSVGSSSTGELFF
TRBJ2-7	TRBD1	-	TRBV6-1	TGTGCCAGCAGTGAAAACCGGGACAGGGGCCAGTACTTC	CASSENRDRGQYF
TRBJ2-2	-	-	TRBV10-3	TGTGCCATCACTCGGACGGGATCAACCGGGGAGCTGTTTTTT	CAITRTGSTGELFF
TRBJ1-3	-	few	TRBV19	TGTGCCAGTAGTAGAAACTCACCTTACTCTGGAAACACCATATATTTT	CASSRNSPYSGNTIYF
TRBJ2-5	TRBD2	-	TRBV5-1	TGCGCCAGCAGCTTGCAGGCTAGCGGGGCAAAAGAGACCCAGTACTTC	CASSLQASGAKETQYF
TRBJ2-1	TRBD2	-	TRBV4-2	TGTGCCAGCAGCCAAGTAGCCGGGACTAGCGGGCTGAGCTCCTACAATGAGCAGTTCTTC	CASSQVAGTSGLSSYNEQFF
TRBJ1-5	-	-	TRBV18	TGTGCCAGCTCATCAAAACAGGGAGGCAATCAGCCCCAGCATTTT	CASSSKQGGNQPQHF
TRBJ1-2	-	-	TRBV5-1	TGCGCCAGCAGCTTGGACATCTATGGCTACACCTTC	CASSLDIYGYTF
TRBJ2-7	-	few	TRBV5-4	TGTGCCAGCAGCTTAGGAGGAGCTCGCAACTACGAGCAGTACTTC	CASSLGGARNYEQYF
TRBJ1-4	TRBD1	-	TRBV5-1	TGCGCCAGCAACAGGGGGACAGCGAATAATGAAAAACTGTTTTTT	CASNRGTANNEKLFF
TRBJ2-5	-	-	TRBV28	TGTGCCACTACGGGGGTTCAAGAGACCCAGTACTTC	CATTGVQETQYF
TRBJ1-1	-	-	TRBV3-1/TRBV3-2	TGTGCCAGCAGCCGAGGGGCCACTGAAGCTTTCTTT	CASSRGATEAFF
TRBJ2-4	TRBD1	-	TRBV6-5	TGTGCCAGCGTCGGGACAGGGGACAAAAACATTCAGTACTTC	CASVGTGDKNIQYF
TRBJ1-5	-	-	TRBV5-6	TGTGCCAGCAGCCCATCAGCGGGGGGGGTCAATCAGCCCCAGCATTTT	CASSPSAGGVNQPQHF
TRBJ2-3	TRBD2	-	TRBV16	TGTGCCAGCAGCCAAGATAGCGGGAGCACAGATACGCAGTATTTT	CASSQDSGSTDTQYF